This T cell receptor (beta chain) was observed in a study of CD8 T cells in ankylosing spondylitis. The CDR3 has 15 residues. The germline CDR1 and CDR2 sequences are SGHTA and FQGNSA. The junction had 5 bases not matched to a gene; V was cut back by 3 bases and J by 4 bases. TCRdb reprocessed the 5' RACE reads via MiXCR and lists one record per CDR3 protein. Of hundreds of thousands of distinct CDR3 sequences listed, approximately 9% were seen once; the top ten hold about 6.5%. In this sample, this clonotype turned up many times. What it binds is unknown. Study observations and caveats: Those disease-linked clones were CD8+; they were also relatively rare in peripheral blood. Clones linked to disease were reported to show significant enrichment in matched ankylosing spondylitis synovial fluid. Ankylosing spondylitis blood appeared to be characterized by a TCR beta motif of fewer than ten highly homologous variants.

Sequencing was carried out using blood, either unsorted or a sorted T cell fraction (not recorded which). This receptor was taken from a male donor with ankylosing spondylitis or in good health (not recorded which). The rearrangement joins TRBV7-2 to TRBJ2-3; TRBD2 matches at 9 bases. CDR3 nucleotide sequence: TGTGCCAGCAGCTTCACCGGGACTAGCCCAGATACGCAGTATTTT. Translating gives CASSFTGTSPDTQYF.